This T cell receptor beta chain was recovered during a study of cytomegalovirus exposure and HLA in healthy donors. The CDR3 runs to 14 residues. V was shortened by 0 bases and J by 2 bases, with 9 bases between the two germline ends. Germline CDR1 reads SGHNT; CDR2 reads YYREEE (reference sequence). 60 Vbeta and 13 Jbeta primers were used in PCR. Some clones are missing from TCRdb's copy, which holds only in-frame ones; the method was immunoSEQ multiplex PCR. The table has about 100,000 clones, 65% to 80% seen once; the top ten hold approximately 4.2%. The gene calls are TRBV5-4 and TRBJ2-7; D possibly corresponds to TRBD2 (6 bases). Sequenced input: PBMCs. This clonotype was sampled from a male donor in good health and CMV-seronegative. The CDR3 DNA reads as TGTGCCAGCAGCTTGGAGCTAGCGACCTACGAGCAGTACTTC. Its protein is CASSLELATYEQYF.